The 15 T cell receptor beta chains presented below share a single source sample, sequenced in a study of blood T cell repertoires in COVID-19. Using immunoSEQ multiplex PCR, the repertoire was profiled, and TCRdb retains in-frame clones only, with some absent. The data show about 160,000 clones, with around 80% seen just once and about 7.2% held by the top ten. Input material: PBMCs or T cells enriched from blood (not recorded which). Source of these receptors: a man aged 45-65 years who had recovered from COVID-19.

The gene calls are TRBV19 and TRBJ2-5, with a weak D call TRBD1 (5 bases). V lost 4 bases, J lost 0 bases, and 6 bases lay in between. The CDR3 has 13 residues. CDR1 and CDR2 from the germline V gene are LNHDA and SQIVND (reference sequence). The chain's CDR3 is CASSKDNQETQYF. The DNA of the CDR3 is TGTGCCAGTAGTAAGGACAACCAAGAGACCCAGTACTTC.

This chain joins TRBV5-6 and TRBJ1-5, with TRBD1 matching over 7 bases. The ends lost 0 bases at V and 3 bases at J; junction bases unmatched: 6. The germline CDR1 and CDR2 sequences are SGHDT and YYEEEE. This CDR3 has 16 residues. The CDR3 region has the DNA TGTGCCAGCAGCTTGGGCGTACAGGGGTTCAATCAGCCCCAGCATTTT. This gives the protein CASSLGVQGFNQPQHF.

V usage is TRBV19 and J usage is TRBJ2-6; TRBD1 matches 11 bases. The CDR3 sequence is 17 residues long. V dropped 5 bases and J dropped 2; count of bases not matched to a gene: 5. Germline V gene lookup returns CDR1 LNHDA and CDR2 SQIVND (reference sequence). CDR3 amino acids: CASSGQGARTGANVLTF. CDR3 DNA sequence: TGTGCCAGTAGTGGACAGGGGGCCAGGACTGGGGCCAACGTCCTGACTTTC.

The chain links TRBV5-1 to TRBJ1-1; TRBD1 matches 7 bases. The germline V gene encodes CDR1 SGHRS and CDR2 YFSETQ. With V trimmed by 6 bases and J by 1 base, 6 bases remained unmatched. This CDR3 contains 14 residues. The CDR3 nucleotides are TGCGCCAGCACCAACGGGGACAGGAACACTGAAGCTTTCTTT. This encodes CASTNGDRNTEAFF. The whole variable domain, filled in from reference TRBV5-1 and TRBJ1-1, reads KAGVTQTPRYLIKTRGQQVTLSCSPISGHRSVSWYQQTPGQGLQFLFEYFSETQRNKGNFPGRFSGRQFSNSRSEMNVSTLELGDSALYLCASTNGDRNTEAFFGQGTRLTVV.

The V call is TRBV27, the J call TRBJ2-5; D is possibly TRBD1 (6 bases). There are 16 residues in the CDR3. Trimming removed 0 bases from V and 5 bases from J, with 16 bases in between. Per the germline V gene, CDR1 is MNHEY and CDR2 is SMNVEV (reference sequence). For the CDR3, the DNA is TGTGCCAGCAGTTTATCAGGGCAGGGGATCGGTGAGACCCAGTACTTC. It yields the protein CASSLSGQGIGETQYF.

This chain links TRBV5-1 with TRBJ2-7, with 7 bases identical to TRBD2. This CDR3 contains 14 residues. Trimming cost V 3 bases and J 2 bases; bases outside gene matches: 5. Germline loops: CDR1 SGHRS, CDR2 YFSETQ. This CDR3 reads CASSWGGDPYEQYF. The CDR3 nucleotides read TGCGCCAGCAGCTGGGGGGGGGACCCCTACGAGCAGTACTTC.

In this sample, this clone turned up a few times. This chain links TRBV19 with TRBJ1-4, with D maybe TRBD1 (5 bases). CDR3 size: 14 residues. V was clipped by 6 bases and J by 2 bases, with 10 bases between them. Per the germline V gene, CDR1 is LNHDA and CDR2 is SQIVND (reference sequence). The CDR3 is CASRGGTTNEKLFF. The CDR3, as DNA: TGTGCCAGTAGAGGCGGGACCACTAATGAAAAACTGTTTTTT.

The rearrangement uses TRBV29-1 and TRBJ1-2; TRBD1 agrees at 10 bases. Losses at the gene ends were 6 bases for V and 6 bases for J; bases not matched to a gene: 4. The CDR3 spans 12 residues. Per germline, CDR1 SQVTM and CDR2 ANQGSEA. Here the CDR3 DNA reads TGCAGCGTCACAGACAGGGGGCATGGCTACACCTTC. It specifies CSVTDRGHGYTF.

The chain uses TRBV5-1 and TRBJ1-4; TRBD1 agrees at 7 bases. CDR3 length: 15 residues. The germline CDR1 and CDR2 sequences are SGHRS and YFSETQ. Trimming took 0 bases from V and 3 from J; bases not matched to a gene: 2. The CDR3 spells CASSLGDRSNEKLFF. CDR3 DNA sequence: TGCGCCAGCAGCTTGGGGGACAGATCTAATGAAAAACTGTTTTTT.

The genes are TRBV21-1 and TRBJ1-4; the table's D call, TRBD1, was not checked against the DNA. TRBV21-1 is tagged as a pseudogene. The CDR3 contains 15 residues. The CDR3 reads CASSKVQDPNEKLFF. CDR3 bases: TGTGCCAGCAGCAAAGTACAGGACCCAAATGAAAAACTGTTTTTT.

The V and J genes are TRBV2 and TRBJ1-5; 8 nucleotides agree with TRBD1. This CDR3 spans 13 amino acids. CDR1 is SNHLY and CDR2 is FYNNEI in the germline V gene. The ends lost 5 bases at V and 6 bases at J; junction bases unmatched: 3. CDR3 protein: CASSYRGTQPQHF. The CDR3 DNA reads TGTGCCAGCAGTTACAGGGGGACTCAGCCCCAGCATTTT.

Comment on this clone: This sample also contains other DNA sequences that code for the same CDR3. The chain combines TRBV5-1 with TRBJ1-1; 9 nucleotides match TRBD1. Per the germline V gene, CDR1 is SGHRS and CDR2 is YFSETQ. After removal of 4 bases from V and 4 bases from J, the junction contained 5 bases not matched to a gene. This CDR3 spans 14 amino acids. The CDR3, as DNA: TGCGCCAGCAGCCAGGGACAGGGAGGCACTGAAGCTTTCTTT. It is translated as CASSQGQGGTEAFF.

The V and J genes are TRBV29-1 and TRBJ2-5, with TRBD1 matching over 9 bases. Germline assignment: CDR1 SQVTM and CDR2 ANQGSEA. The CDR3 spans 16 residues. V shed 2 bases and J 1 base; nucleotides not matched to a gene: 8. The CDR3 coding sequence is TGCAGCGTTGAAACAGGACAGGGGTGGCTCCAAGAGACCCAGTACTTC. Translating it yields CSVETGQGWLQETQYF.

CDR3 loop: CASSRGQLANEKLFF. The DNA of the CDR3 is TGTGCCAGTAGTAGGGGACAGCTCGCTAATGAAAAACTGTTTTTT. The chain recombines TRBV19 with TRBJ1-4; 7 bases map to TRBD1. CDR1 and CDR2 (germline): LNHDA, SQIVND (reference sequence). The CDR3 runs to 15 residues. The V segment lost 4 bases and the J segment 3 bases; nucleotides outside the gene matches: 5.

This clone was detected once. V and J are TRBV30 and TRBJ1-2, with TRBD1 identical over 10 bases. V shed 4 bases, J shed 1 base, and the junction held 12 bases outside the gene matches. CDR1 and CDR2 (germline): GTSNPN, SVGIG (reference sequence). This CDR3 contains 17 residues. CDR3 DNA: TGTGCCTGGACAGCTCTCCTCGGGACAGGGGTTAACTATGGCTACACCTTC. It specifies CAWTALLGTGVNYGYTF.